This passage covers 26 T cell receptor beta chains from one sample sequenced in a study of T cell changes during pregnancy in multiple sclerosis (dated 2019 in TCRdb). Library preparation employed the immunoSEQ multiplex PCR assay. TCRdb's version of the immuneACCESS table is confined to in-frame rearrangements and falls short of the full clone set. An unresolved V gene accounts for under half of the shortfall where checked; the remainder is of unknown origin. This sample is represented by tens of thousands of clones; about 91% of them were singletons. The leading ten clones occupy about 2.1% of the sample. The sequencing here drew on CD4+ T cells from peripheral blood mononuclear cells, taken after pregnancy. These receptors came from a female donor in good health, enrolled as a control in a pregnancy study.

V gene TRBV29-1 combines with J gene TRBJ2-1; a possible D gene is TRBD2 (6 bases). Germline-derived CDR1 and CDR2 are SQVTM and ANQGSEA. V shed 2 bases and J shed 15 bases, with 11 bases lying between them. The CDR3 totals 10 residues. In DNA, the CDR3 is TGCAGCGTTGAATCGGGGAGGTGGTTCTTC. Translation gives CSVESGRWFF.

The sample holds one count of this clone. Written as DNA, the CDR3 is TGTGCCAGCAGCCAAGATATACAAGGGGACCAAGAGACCCAGTACTTC. It is translated as CASSQDIQGDQETQYF. The chain recombines TRBV14 with TRBJ2-5, with D maybe TRBD1 (5 bases). The CDR3 length is 16 residues. Germline CDR1 SGHDN, CDR2 FVKESK. Deletions cut 0 bases from V and 0 bases from J, with 11 bases between.

This chain links TRBV19 with TRBJ1-2; D might be TRBD1 (6 bases). The CDR3 has 15 residues. Between the trimmed V and J ends, which lost 4 bases and 4 bases, there was a span of 16 bases. The germline CDR1 and CDR2 sequences are LNHDA and SQIVND (reference sequence). The DNA for the CDR3 is TGTGCCAGTAGTAACTCAGGGGAGAGCGGCTATGGCTACACCTTC. The encoded protein is CASSNSGESGYGYTF.

The chain recombines TRBV5-4 with TRBJ2-4; 7 bases are shared with TRBD1. This CDR3 comprises 12 residues. Per germline, CDR1 SGHNT and CDR2 YYREEE (reference sequence). The V and J ends lost 2 bases and 8 bases, in that order; junction bases with no gene match: 1. CDR3 sequence reads: CASSLTGDIQYF. The CDR3 DNA follows: TGTGCCAGCAGCTTAACAGGGGACATTCAGTACTTC.

The chain couples TRBV5-4 to TRBJ2-2; a possible D gene is TRBD1 (7 bases). V gave up 4 bases and J gave up 0 bases, with 16 bases separating them. Per germline, CDR1 SGHNT and CDR2 YYREEE (reference sequence). The CDR3 covers 17 residues. The CDR3 DNA reads TGTGCCAGCAGCCGACTTGGCGGGACAGCGAACACCGGGGAGCTGTTTTTT. Its protein product is CASSRLGGTANTGELFF.

The rearrangement joins TRBV27 to TRBJ1-4, with a weak D call TRBD1 (5 bases). Germline values: CDR1 MNHEY, CDR2 SMNVEV (reference sequence). Trimming removed 8 bases at V and 8 bases at J, with 15 bases between. The CDR3 runs 13 residues. The CDR3 spells CASLGRAKEKLFF. The DNA of the CDR3 is TGTGCCAGCCTCGGCAGGGCGAAAGAAAAACTGTTTTTT.

CDR3 coding DNA: TGTGCCAGCGCTGCTTCACCCGGACAGGGCGAAGATACGCAGTATTTT. Amino acid sequence: CASAASPGQGEDTQYF. This chain uses TRBV25-1 with TRBJ2-3; 8 bases line up with TRBD1. The CDR3 has 16 residues. CDR1 and CDR2 from the germline V gene are MGHDK and SYGVNS. J lost 5 bases, V lost 8 bases, and 15 bases had no gene match. The full variable domain, with the rest looked up from reference TRBV25-1 and TRBJ2-3, is EADIYQTPRYLVIGTGKKITLECSQTMGHDKMYWYQQDPGMELHLIHYSYGVNSTEKGDLSSESTVSRIRTEHFPLTLESARPSHTSQYLCASAASPGQGEDTQYFGPGTRLTVL.

As concerns this clone: The identical CDR3 is also encoded by other nucleotide sequences in the sample. The chain uses TRBV4-1 and TRBJ2-7; no clear D gene. V was clipped by 0 bases and J by 0 bases, with 3 bases between them. The germline V gene encodes CDR1 MGHRA and CDR2 YSYEKL. The CDR3 consists of 13 residues. Here the CDR3 reads CASSQDHSYEQYF. The CDR3 DNA sequence: TGCGCCAGCAGCCAAGATCACTCCTACGAGCAGTACTTC.

V gene TRBV6-5 combines with J gene TRBJ1-2, with TRBD1 identical over 7 bases. The CDR3 is 14 amino acids. The junction had 12 bases not matched to a gene; V was cut back by 10 bases and J by 4 bases. The V gene's germline CDR1 is MNHEY and CDR2 SVGAGI. This CDR3 reads CATLTTGMGYGYTF. The CDR3 coding sequence is TGTGCCACCCTAACGACAGGGATGGGCTATGGCTACACCTTC.

The chain combines TRBV13 with TRBJ2-1; D perhaps matches TRBD2 (6 bases). V gave up 2 bases and J gave up 1 base, with 15 bases separating them. CDR1 and CDR2 from the germline V gene are PRHDT and FYEKMQ (reference sequence). CDR3 size: 17 residues. The CDR3 bases are TGTGCCAGCAGCTTAAGGGGACTGCAACTTTCCTACAATGAGCAGTTCTTC. It yields the protein CASSLRGLQLSYNEQFF.

The gene calls are TRBV6-1 and TRBJ2-7; D unresolved. There are 12 residues in the CDR3. Trimming took off 5 bases at V and 3 bases at J, with 8 bases between the two ends. The germline gives CDR1 MNHNS, CDR2 SASEGT. The CDR3 sequence: CASSLIRYEQYF. The CDR3 coding sequence is TGTGCCAGCAGTCTAATCCGCTACGAGCAGTACTTC.

The chain joins TRBV7-9 to TRBJ1-5; 7 nucleotides line up with TRBD1. The CDR3 is 14 residues long. The V gene end was trimmed by 3 bases and the J gene end by 3 bases; junction bases not matched to a gene: 2. Germline V gene sequence: CDR1 SEHNR, CDR2 FQNEAQ (reference sequence). The CDR3 sequence: CASSLEGANQPQHF. The CDR3 coding sequence is TGTGCCAGCAGCTTGGAGGGGGCCAATCAGCCCCAGCATTTT.

The chain employs TRBV18 and TRBJ2-2; D is perhaps TRBD1 (5 bases). Trimming shortened V by 3 bases and J by 1 base, and 12 bases separated the two germline ends. The CDR3 sequence is 16 residues long. Germline V gives CDR1 KGHSH, CDR2 LQKENI. CDR3 amino acids: CASSPRRQGNTGELFF. The DNA of the CDR3 is TGTGCCAGCTCACCCAGACGGCAGGGGAACACCGGGGAGCTGTTTTTT. Looking up the rest from reference TRBV18 and TRBJ2-2 gives the full variable domain: NAGVMQNPRHLVRRRGQEARLRCSPMKGHSHVYWYRQLPEEGLKFMVYLQKENIIDESGMPKERFSAEFPKEGPSILRIQQVVRGDSAAYFCASSPRRQGNTGELFFGEGSRLTVL.

The V and J genes are TRBV7-9 and TRBJ2-5; 9 bases align to TRBD2. In germline, CDR1 is SEHNR, CDR2 FQNEAQ (reference sequence). This CDR3 has 15 amino acids. The trim removed 4 bases at V and 5 bases at J, leaving 8 bases unmatched. The CDR3 region is CASSSGTSFGETQYF. DNA for the CDR3: TGTGCCAGCAGCTCCGGGACTAGCTTCGGTGAGACCCAGTACTTC.

This sequence joins TRBV5-1 and TRBJ2-5; 10 positions match TRBD2. After removal of 1 base from V and 5 bases from J, the junction contained 14 bases not matched to a gene. Germline lookup yields CDR1 SGHRS and CDR2 YFSETQ. The CDR3 sequence is 18 residues long. The CDR3 DNA follows: TGCGCCAGCAGCTTGAAAGTTCCTAGCGGGAGCGTAGTTGAGACCCAGTACTTC. Amino acids: CASSLKVPSGSVVETQYF.

This chain joins TRBV7-6 and TRBJ1-1; D unresolved. The germline gives CDR1 SGHVS, CDR2 FNYEAQ. The CDR3 totals 14 residues. Trimming took off 2 bases at V and 1 base at J, with 8 bases between the two ends. CDR3 coding DNA: TGTGCCAGCAGCTTAAACGCGGGGAACACTGAAGCTTTCTTT. Protein: CASSLNAGNTEAFF. Full variable domain (remainder filled in from reference TRBV7-6 and TRBJ1-1): GAGVSQSPRYKVTKRGQDVALRCDPISGHVSLYWYRQALGQGPEFLTYFNYEAQQDKSGLPNDRFSAERPEGSISTLTIQRTEQRDSAMYRCASSLNAGNTEAFFGQGTRLTVV.

A single count supports this clone. The chain carries TRBV10-1 and TRBJ2-3; D is uncertain. Trimming pared 4 bases from V and 5 bases from J, leaving 13 bases between. CDR3 size: 14 residues. CDR1 is WNHNN and CDR2 is SYGVQD in the germline V gene (reference sequence). CDR3 nucleotide sequence: TGCGCCAGCAGTGCACTTCCCCCCCAAGATACGCAGTATTTT. It yields the protein CASSALPPQDTQYF.

The chain couples TRBV7-2 to TRBJ2-7, with 7 bases identical to TRBD2. Germline CDR1 is SGHTA and CDR2 is FQGNSA. The CDR3 is 14 amino acids. The junction had 5 bases not matched to a gene; V was cut back by 4 bases and J by 2 bases. CDR3 in DNA: TGTGCCAGCAGCTCGATAGGGAGGGCCTACGAGCAGTACTTC. Translating it yields CASSSIGRAYEQYF.

J is TRBJ2-5 and V is TRBV9, with D perhaps TRBD2 (5 bases). The CDR3 covers 14 residues. Germline assignment: CDR1 SGDLS and CDR2 YYNGEE. V was shortened by 6 bases and J by 7 bases, with 19 bases between the two germline ends. The CDR3 reads CASTLDGYEGTQYF. DNA for the CDR3: TGTGCCAGCACCCTGGACGGATACGAGGGGACCCAGTACTTC.

This clone was counted a single time. The chain combines TRBV2 with TRBJ2-3; D might be TRBD1 (6 bases). CDR1 is SNHLY, CDR2 FYNNEI, per germline. Trimming took off 6 bases at V and 4 bases at J, with 14 bases between the two ends. The CDR3 sequence is 14 residues long. This chain's CDR3 is CASRGTSLADTQYF. In DNA, the CDR3 is TGTGCCAGCAGGGGGACATCTCTAGCAGATACGCAGTATTTT.

In nucleotides, the CDR3 is TGCGCCAGCAGCTTCCAAGGACTAGCGGGGGGACAAGATACGCAGTATTTT. Translation: CASSFQGLAGGQDTQYF. The V and J genes are TRBV5-1 and TRBJ2-3; 14 bases fit TRBD2. The CDR3 runs 17 residues. Germline V gene data show CDR1 as SGHRS and CDR2 as YFSETQ. V lost 2 bases to trimming and J lost 5 bases; unmatched junction nucleotides: 7.

The chain combines TRBV5-5 with TRBJ1-1; 8 bases align to TRBD1. The CDR3 sequence is 14 residues long. Germline V lookup: CDR1 SGHKS, CDR2 YYEKEE (reference sequence). J lost 7 bases, V lost 0 bases, and 5 bases had no gene match. CDR3 residues: CASSLGQGAIEAFF. As DNA, the CDR3 is TGTGCCAGCAGCTTGGGTCAGGGGGCGATTGAAGCTTTCTTT. Supplemented by reference TRBV5-5 and TRBJ1-1, the full variable domain reads DAGVTQSPTHLIKTRGQQVTLRCSPISGHKSVSWYQQVLGQGPQFIFQYYEKEERGRGNFPDRFSARQFPNYSSELNVNALLLGDSALYLCASSLGQGAIEAFFGQGTRLTVV.

This chain joins TRBV7-9 and TRBJ2-1; TRBD2 matches at 12 bases. The CDR3 has 18 amino acids. The germline gives CDR1 SEHNR, CDR2 FQNEAQ (reference sequence). V was pared by 2 bases and J by 7 bases, with 12 bases of the junction left unmatched. The CDR3 reads CASSLPPRLAGVVNEQFF. In DNA, the CDR3 is TGTGCCAGCAGCTTACCGCCTCGACTAGCGGGAGTAGTTAATGAGCAGTTCTTC. Filled out from reference TRBV7-9 and TRBJ2-1, the complete variable domain reads DTGVSQNPRHKITKRGQNVTFRCDPISEHNRLYWYRQTLGQGPEFLTYFQNEAQLEKSRLLSDRFSAERPKGSFSTLEIQRTEQGDSAMYLCASSLPPRLAGVVNEQFFGPGTRLTVL.

The gene calls are TRBV6-1 and TRBJ1-5; no definite D call. The CDR3 spans 14 residues. V gave up 1 base and J gave up 4 bases, with 8 bases separating them. The germline CDR1 and CDR2 sequences are MNHNS and SASEGT. This CDR3 reads CASSEGFENQPQHF. The CDR3 coding sequence is TGTGCCAGCAGTGAAGGATTTGAGAATCAGCCCCAGCATTTT.

CDR3 amino acids: CASSPGQTTTEAFF. CDR3 DNA sequence: TGTGCCAGCAGCCCCGGACAGACAACCACTGAAGCTTTCTTT. The gene calls are TRBV7-2 and TRBJ1-1; the D gene is possibly TRBD1 (6 bases). The CDR3 contains 14 residues. The germline CDR1 and CDR2 sequences are SGHTA and FQGNSA. Trimming left V 5 bases short and J 4 bases short, with 14 bases between.

The V and J genes are TRBV29-1 and TRBJ2-1; D is uncertain. Per germline, CDR1 SQVTM and CDR2 ANQGSEA. Trimming removed 4 bases from V and 0 bases from J, with 10 bases in between. The CDR3 length is 14 residues. The CDR3 sequence is CSVAPVSSYNEQFF. Here the CDR3 DNA reads TGCAGCGTTGCGCCGGTTTCCTCCTACAATGAGCAGTTCTTC.